This T cell receptor (beta chain) was recorded in a study of cytomegalovirus exposure and HLA in healthy donors. The study, taken as a whole, reports: The majority of TCR sequences were rare, yet some public TCRs appeared in many donors. Some TCR beta chains (roughly 160 of them) were listed as cytomegalovirus-associated.

This clone was detected a few times. The target antigen is unknown. The PCR was carried out with 60 Vbeta primers and 13 Jbeta primers. The repertoire was sequenced with immunoSEQ multiplex PCR; TCRdb's copy has only in-frame clones and lacks some. Among about 150,000 clones, 72% were seen once, and the ten largest hold approximately 2%. Input material: PBMCs. The source is a man aged 35 to 55 in good health and CMV-seronegative.

The CDR3 DNA sequence: TGTGCCAGCAGCTTAGCGACAGGGTCCGGCGAGCAGTACTTC. This translates into CASSLATGSGEQYF. The chain is built from TRBV7-6 and TRBJ2-7; 7 bases are a match to TRBD1. Trimming cost V 0 bases and J 6 bases; bases outside gene matches: 5. The germline V gene encodes CDR1 SGHVS and CDR2 FNYEAQ. This CDR3 has 14 residues.